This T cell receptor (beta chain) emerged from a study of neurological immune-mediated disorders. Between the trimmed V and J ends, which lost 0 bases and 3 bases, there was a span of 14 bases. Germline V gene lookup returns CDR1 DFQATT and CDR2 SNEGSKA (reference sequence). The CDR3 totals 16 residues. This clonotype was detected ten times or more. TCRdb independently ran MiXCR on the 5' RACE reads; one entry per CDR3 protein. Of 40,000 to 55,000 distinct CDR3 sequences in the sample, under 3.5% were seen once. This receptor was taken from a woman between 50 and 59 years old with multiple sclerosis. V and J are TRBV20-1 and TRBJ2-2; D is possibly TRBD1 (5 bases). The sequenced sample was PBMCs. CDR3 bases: TGCAGTGCTAGAGACACGGCCCCAGGGCACACCGGGGAGCTGTTTTTT. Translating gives CSARDTAPGHTGELFF.